Listed here are 5 T cell receptor beta chains from one sample, sequenced in a study of radiation and T cells in renal cell carcinoma. Method: immunoSEQ multiplex PCR; TCRdb's copy keeps in-frame clones and lacks some. The sample contains 20,000 or so clones, about 50% of which appear only once. Specified treatment: 15 Gy SBRT to primary tumor, nephrectomy 4 weeks later. The sequencing used tumor tissue, collected from a patient whose treatment included radiotherapy and nephrectomy. All receptors come from a woman aged 50 to 60 with renal cell carcinoma.

The chain is built from TRBV12-5 and TRBJ2-1; 7 nucleotides match TRBD2. This CDR3 has 16 amino acids. Germline CDR1 and CDR2: LGHNT and FRNRAP. V shed 3 bases and J 10 bases; nucleotides not matched to a gene: 15. The CDR3 sequence is CASGFLLGAGPLEQFF. As DNA, the CDR3 is TGTGCTAGTGGTTTCCTGTTGGGAGCGGGGCCATTGGAGCAGTTCTTC.

The CDR3 bases are TGTGCCAGCAGCCCCAGACAGGGGACCTTTCTAGATTACGAGCAGTACTTC. Translated: CASSPRQGTFLDYEQYF. The chain uses TRBV5-5 and TRBJ2-7; 8 positions match TRBD1. J gave up 4 bases and V 4 bases, and 16 bases lay outside the gene matches. Germline loops: CDR1 SGHKS, CDR2 YYEKEE (reference sequence). CDR3 size: 17 residues.

Concerning this clone: A much larger clone differs by one base, so this may be a read error. Other DNA sequences within the sample encode an identical CDR3. The chain joins TRBV4-1 to TRBJ1-1; D perhaps matches TRBD1 (5 bases). V shed 3 bases and J shed 1 base, with 12 bases lying between them. From germline, CDR1 is MGHRA and CDR2 YSYEKL. This CDR3 has 15 residues. The DNA of the CDR3 is TGCGCCAGCAGCCACCCCGGGGCAAGGAACACTGAAGCTTTCTTT. This codes for CASSHPGARNTEAFF.

In regard to this clone: Sequence at one end of the junction differs from germline and may be a read error. The chain employs TRBV7-9 and TRBJ2-7; D is perhaps TRBD1 or TRBD2 (5 bases each). The germline CDR1 and CDR2 sequences are SEHNR and FQNEAQ (reference sequence). The CDR3 has 15 amino acids. CDR3 nucleotide sequence: TGCGCCAGCAGCCAAGATCGAGGGGCAGCCTACGAGCAGTACTTC. Its translation: CASSQDRGAAYEQYF.

This chain connects TRBV6-1 to TRBJ2-7, with a weak D call TRBD2 (5 bases). The V gene lost 4 bases and the J gene lost 0 bases, with 10 bases spanning the gap. This CDR3 is 14 amino acids long. Germline CDR1 MNHNS, CDR2 SASEGT. In nucleotides, the CDR3 is TGTGCCAGCAGTGTGTGGGCGGGCTCCTACGAGCAGTACTTC. Translated: CASSVWAGSYEQYF.